Shown below are 15 T cell receptor beta chains from a single sample sequenced in a study of PD-L1 blockade in urothelial cancer. Data came from immunoSEQ multiplex PCR; TCRdb stores just in-frame clones and leaves some out. The sample includes 75,000 to 95,000 clones, 85% of them seen just once. Time point noted: pretreatment peripheral blood. Specimen: PBMCs, collected around atezolizumab (anti-PD-L1) treatment. The receptor source for this set is a man aged 40-50 years with urothelial cancer.

The chain joins TRBV6-5 to TRBJ1-1, with 10 positions matching TRBD1. V was pared by 6 bases and J by 6 bases, with 7 bases of the junction left unmatched. The CDR3 extends over 14 amino acids. The germline gives CDR1 MNHEY, CDR2 SVGAGI. The CDR3 DNA follows: TGTGCCAGCAGCACTACCGGGACAGGGGCTGAAGCTTTCTTT. Amino acids: CASSTTGTGAEAFF.

This clone showed up just a few times. J is TRBJ1-5 and V is TRBV30; TRBD1 agrees at 8 bases. This CDR3 is built from 14 residues. Unmatched junction bases numbered 9, after V lost 2 bases and J lost 9 bases. Germline CDR1 reads GTSNPN; CDR2 reads SVGIG (reference sequence). In nucleotides, the CDR3 is TGTGCCTGGAGTACTGGACAGGGTCTCGCGCCCCAGCATTTT. It is translated as CAWSTGQGLAPQHF. Looking up the rest from reference TRBV30 and TRBJ1-5 gives the full variable domain: SQTIHQWPATLVQPVGSPLSLECTVEGTSNPNLYWYRQAAGRGLQLLFYSVGIGQISSEVPQNLSASRPQDRQFILSSKKLLLSDSGFYLCAWSTGQGLAPQHFGDGTRLSIL.

The chain employs TRBV2 and TRBJ1-3, with a possible D match to TRBD1 (5 bases). This CDR3 is 16 amino acids long. Between the trimmed V and J ends, which lost 4 bases and 3 bases, there was a span of 16 bases. Germline V gives CDR1 SNHLY, CDR2 FYNNEI. CDR3 loop: CASSVRRGLGGNTIYF. The DNA for the CDR3 is TGTGCCAGCAGTGTTCGGAGGGGATTGGGTGGAAACACCATATATTTT.

A note on this clone: Other nucleotide sequences from this sample produce the same CDR3. J is TRBJ1-2 and V is TRBV6-5, with a tentative D call TRBD1 (5 bases). The CDR3 contains 14 residues. Germline V gives CDR1 MNHEY, CDR2 SVGAGI. Trimming took 0 bases from V and 6 from J, leaving 11 bases between them. The CDR3 DNA reads TGTGCCAGCAGTTACTCGGGGGGAGGGAATGGCTACACCTTC. It specifies CASSYSGGGNGYTF.

The chain uses TRBV30 and TRBJ1-3; tentative D call: TRBD1 (5 bases). V lost 1 base and J lost 4, with 11 bases in between. The CDR3 is made up of 14 amino acids. The germline CDR1 and CDR2 sequences are GTSNPN and SVGIG (reference sequence). The CDR3 bases are TGTGCCTGGAGTGAAGGTACAGGAGGAAACACCATATATTTT. It is translated as CAWSEGTGGNTIYF.

The V call is TRBV5-1, the J call TRBJ2-7, with 10 bases that match TRBD2. The V gene end was trimmed by 0 bases and the J gene end by 4 bases; junction bases not matched to a gene: 19. Germline CDR1 and CDR2: SGHRS and YFSETQ. The CDR3 consists of 20 residues. CDR3 sequence (DNA): TGCGCCAGCAGCTTGGCCGGACTAGCGGCCGACCTACCGAGGAGTTACGAGCAGTACTTC. Encoded protein: CASSLAGLAADLPRSYEQYF. Combining the CDR3 with reference TRBV5-1 and TRBJ2-7 gives the whole variable domain KAGVTQTPRYLIKTRGQQVTLSCSPISGHRSVSWYQQTPGQGLQFLFEYFSETQRNKGNFPGRFSGRQFSNSRSEMNVSTLELGDSALYLCASSLAGLAADLPRSYEQYFGPGTRLTVT.

In this sample, this clone turned up once. V and J are TRBV5-1 and TRBJ2-1; D is possibly TRBD2 (5 bases). Looked up from germline, CDR1 is SGHRS and CDR2 is YFSETQ. V lost 5 bases and J lost 0, with 9 bases in between. This CDR3 is built from 14 residues. The CDR3 loop reads CASRDSSSYNEQFF. Written as DNA, the CDR3 is TGCGCCAGCAGGGACTCGAGCTCCTACAATGAGCAGTTCTTC.

This chain connects TRBV30 to TRBJ1-1, with D possibly TRBD1 on 6 matching bases. V was trimmed by 4 bases and J by 6 bases, leaving 18 bases between them. This CDR3 region has 14 residues. Germline CDR1 is GTSNPN and CDR2 is SVGIG (reference sequence). Here the CDR3 reads CAWTLITGTSEAFF. Written as DNA, the CDR3 is TGTGCCTGGACACTAATAACAGGGACGTCTGAAGCTTTCTTT.

This clone was found a few times. This CDR3 reads CASSPQGNTEAFF. CDR3 in DNA: TGTGCCAGCAGCCCCCAGGGAAACACTGAAGCTTTCTTT. This chain links TRBV7-3 with TRBJ1-1; perhaps TRBD1 as D (5 bases). The CDR3 has 13 residues. Germline assignment: CDR1 SGHTA and CDR2 FQGTGA. V was clipped by 5 bases and J by 2 bases, with 9 bases between them.

The V and J genes are TRBV9 and TRBJ1-2; TRBD1 is a possible D gene (5 bases). With 3 bases removed from V and 8 bases from J, the gap between germline ends came to 23 bases. CDR1 and CDR2 from the germline V gene are SGDLS and YYNGEE. CDR3 length: 16 residues. CDR3 nucleotide sequence: TGTGCCAGCAGCGCCGCCGTGGGTACGCGGGGGAACGGCTACACCTTC. It yields the protein CASSAAVGTRGNGYTF.

This chain connects TRBV28 to TRBJ2-7; no reliable D call. Germline assignment: CDR1 MDHEN and CDR2 SYDVKM. Trimming took off 5 bases at V and 3 bases at J, with 20 bases between the two ends. This CDR3 comprises 16 residues. The CDR3 sequence is CASSPPPYRTGYEQYF. DNA for the CDR3: TGTGCCAGCAGTCCGCCTCCGTACCGCACCGGCTACGAGCAGTACTTC.

CDR3: CSVEDPLEPSTDTQYF. The CDR3 DNA is TGCAGCGTTGAAGATCCTCTAGAGCCTAGCACAGATACGCAGTATTTT. The chain recombines TRBV29-1 with TRBJ2-3; D not certain. The CDR3 length is 16 residues. Trimming removed 0 bases from V and 0 bases from J, with 13 bases in between. Looked up from germline, CDR1 is SQVTM and CDR2 is ANQGSEA.

The rearrangement links TRBV6-5 to TRBJ2-7, with no clear D. Deletions cut 0 bases from V and 3 bases from J, with 12 bases between. Germline values: CDR1 MNHEY, CDR2 SVGAGI. CDR3 length equals 15 residues. CDR3 region: CASSYSRQSNYEQYF. The CDR3 DNA is TGTGCCAGCAGTTACTCGAGGCAGAGTAACTACGAGCAGTACTTC.

Written as DNA, the CDR3 is TGTGCCAGCAGCTTAGAGGGCGGTAGCTCGGGAACAGATACGCAGTATTTT. Translated, it gives CASSLEGGSSGTDTQYF. V gene TRBV7-2 combines with J gene TRBJ2-3, with D perhaps matching TRBD2 (5 bases). The CDR3 is 17 residues long. Germline values: CDR1 SGHTA, CDR2 FQGNSA. Deletions cut 1 base from V and 3 bases from J, with 17 bases between.

This clone has only a few counts. This chain links TRBV4-3 with TRBJ2-3; D is possibly TRBD2 (5 bases). CDR3 length: 16 residues. The germline V gene has CDR1 LGHNA and CDR2 YSLEER. Trimming took 0 bases from V and 2 from J, leaving 12 bases between them. The CDR3 here is CASSQDLKRYTDTQYF. The CDR3 nucleotides are TGCGCCAGCAGCCAAGATTTGAAGCGGTACACAGATACGCAGTATTTT.